This TCR beta chain derives from a study of blood T cell repertoires in COVID-19. The overall study: T cells, B-cell-depleted T cells, or PBMCs provided the cDNA or gDNA that served as material.

Living in under 30 US areas, the participants were between roughly 18 and 89 years of age. Participants reported their clinical history, and cohort assignment relied on those reports. Resolution of symptoms, clearance, or two negative PCRs was present in recovered Cohort 3 donors. The table came from immunoSEQ multiplex PCR; TCRdb's copy has only in-frame clones and leaves some out. The sample lists under 150,000 clones; over 75% were seen once. The receptor comes from a woman between 50 and 59 years old who had recovered from COVID-19. The sample comprised PBMCs or T cells enriched from blood (not recorded which).

CDR3 bases: TGTGCCACCAGCAGAGCCAGCGGGCGCGACACAGATACGCAGTATTTT. It specifies CATSRASGRDTDTQYF. The rearrangement joins TRBV15 to TRBJ2-3; the D gene is possibly TRBD2 (6 bases). The CDR3 length is 16 residues. Per germline, CDR1 LNHNV and CDR2 YYDKDF (reference sequence). Trimming removed 1 base at V and 2 bases at J, with 13 bases between.